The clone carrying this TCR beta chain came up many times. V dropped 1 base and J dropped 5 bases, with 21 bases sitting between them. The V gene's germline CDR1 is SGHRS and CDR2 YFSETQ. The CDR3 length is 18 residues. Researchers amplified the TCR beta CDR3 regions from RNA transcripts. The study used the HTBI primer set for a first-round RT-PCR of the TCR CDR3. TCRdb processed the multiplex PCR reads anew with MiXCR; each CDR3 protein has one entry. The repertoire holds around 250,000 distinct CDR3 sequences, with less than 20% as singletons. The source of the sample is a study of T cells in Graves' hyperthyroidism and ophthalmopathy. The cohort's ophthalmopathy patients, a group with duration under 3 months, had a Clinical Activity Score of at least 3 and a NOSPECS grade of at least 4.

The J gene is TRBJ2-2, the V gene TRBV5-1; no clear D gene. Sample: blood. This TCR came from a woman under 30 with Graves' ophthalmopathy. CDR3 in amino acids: CASSLSRQLIKGTGELFF. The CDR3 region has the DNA TGCGCCAGCAGCTTGTCGAGACAACTAATCAAAGGGACCGGGGAGCTGTTTTTT.